These T cell receptor beta chains were read from a single sample in a study of cytomegalovirus exposure and HLA in healthy donors. Data came from immunoSEQ multiplex PCR; TCRdb stores just in-frame clones and leaves some out. The table shows about 160,000 clones, with more than 60% occurring only once. Sample: PBMCs. These receptors all come from a woman aged 25-40 years in good health and CMV-seronegative. Each CDR3 is given with its conserved first and last residue. The D gene is left open where the match is weak. Rows may omit the clone size; those that give it use once, few, many or a size class.

>TRBV27|-|TRBD1|TRBJ1-1
CASSLAGGGTEAFF
TGTGCCAGCAGTTTAGCAGGGGGTGGGACTGAAGCTTTCTTT
>TRBV27|-|-|TRBJ1-6
CASRPLVTENSPLHF
TGTGCCAGCCGCCCTCTAGTGACAGAGAATTCACCCCTCCACTTT
>TRBV2|-|-|TRBJ2-5
CASSEAAGVGETQYF
TGTGCCAGCAGTGAAGCAGCAGGGGTGGGAGAGACCCAGTACTTC
>TRBV28|-|-|TRBJ2-7
CASSLSRLGYEQYF
TGTGCCAGCAGCTTGTCGAGACTCGGGTACGAGCAGTACTTC
>TRBV30|-|TRBD1|TRBJ2-4
CAWSVDRSPAKNIQYF
TGTGCCTGGAGCGTGGACAGGTCTCCTGCCAAAAACATTCAGTACTTC
>TRBV5-1|-|-|TRBJ2-1
CASSLMTHSYNEQFF
TGCGCCAGCAGCTTAATGACACATTCCTACAATGAGCAGTTCTTC
>TRBV6-6|-|-|TRBJ1-2
CASSRGEYGYTF
TGTGCCAGCAGTCGGGGAGAGTATGGCTACACCTTC
>TRBV6-5|-|TRBD1|TRBJ1-1
CASSYLTGGKAEAFF
TGTGCCAGCAGTTACTTGACAGGGGGCAAGGCTGAAGCTTTCTTT
>TRBV28|-|TRBD2|TRBJ2-1
CASTHGRGGKWYYNEQFF
TGTGCCAGCACCCACGGGCGGGGGGGCAAGTGGTACTACAATGAGCAGTTCTTC
>TRBV28|-|TRBD2|TRBJ2-7
CASEELAGASYEQYF
TGTGCCAGCGAGGAACTAGCGGGGGCATCCTACGAGCAGTACTTC
>TRBV19|-|-|TRBJ1-4
CASSIGQSGEKLFF
TGTGCCAGTAGTATAGGCCAGAGCGGAGAAAAACTGTTTTTT
>TRBV5-1|-|TRBD1|TRBJ2-7
CASSRTGIGEQYF
TGCGCCAGCAGCCGGACAGGGATCGGCGAGCAGTACTTC
>TRBV7-2|-|-|TRBJ2-2
CASSFGYTGELFF
TGTGCCAGCAGCTTTGGCTACACCGGGGAGCTGTTTTTT
>TRBV28|-|TRBD2|TRBJ2-7
CASSFIRGVAYEQYF
TGTGCCAGCAGTTTCATACGGGGGGTCGCCTACGAGCAGTACTTC
>TRBV27|-|-|TRBJ1-5
CAGRLHGPQHF
TGTGCCGGCAGACTCCACGGGCCCCAGCATTTT
>TRBV15|-|TRBD1|TRBJ1-5
CATSRQGGGQPQHF
TGTGCCACCAGCCGACAGGGGGGCGGACAGCCCCAGCATTTT
>TRBV7-9|-|-|TRBJ2-1
CASSLDPGLVRNEQFF
TGTGCCAGCAGCTTAGATCCAGGCCTCGTTAGGAATGAGCAGTTCTTC
>TRBV6-5|few|-|TRBJ1-1
CASSSSSGGEAFF
TGTGCCAGCAGTTCCTCCTCGGGCGGGGAAGCTTTCTTT
>TRBV5-4|-|-|TRBJ1-2
CASSPDTFHGYTF
TGTGCCAGCAGCCCGGACACCTTTCATGGCTACACCTTC
>TRBV11-2|-|TRBD1|TRBJ2-7
CASSFLTGQAYEQYF
TGTGCCAGCAGCTTTCTGACAGGGCAAGCCTACGAGCAGTACTTC
>TRBV6-6|-|-|TRBJ1-1
CASSYLGQNTEAFF
TGTGCCAGCAGTTACCTCGGACAGAACACTGAAGCTTTCTTT
>TRBV6-6|few|-|TRBJ1-1
CASSPGGEGAFF
TGTGCCAGCAGCCCCGGGGGGGAAGGAGCTTTCTTT
>TRBV2|-|TRBD1|TRBJ2-3
CASDRGTDTQYF
TGTGCCAGCGACAGGGGTACAGATACGCAGTATTTT
>TRBV30|-|TRBD1|TRBJ1-6
CAWDRVDSPLHF
TGTGCCTGGGACAGGGTGGATTCACCCCTCCACTTT
>TRBV29-1|-|TRBD2|TRBJ2-2
CSVGAGGNTGELFF
TGCAGCGTTGGGGCGGGGGGTAACACCGGGGAGCTGTTTTTT
>TRBV7-9|-|-|TRBJ1-4
CSYFATNEKLFF
TGTTCCTACTTTGCAACTAATGAAAAACTGTTTTTT
>TRBV7-2|-|TRBD1|TRBJ1-1
CASSLGGQGTAFF
TGTGCCAGCAGCTTAGGGGGACAGGGGACCGCTTTCTTT
>TRBV5-1|-|-|TRBJ1-3
CASSLVPDSGNTIYF
TGCGCCAGCAGCTTGGTGCCAGACTCTGGAAACACCATATATTTT
>TRBV11-3|-|TRBD2|TRBJ2-3
CASSLGPAGSTDTQYF
TGTGCCAGCAGCTTAGGTCCAGCGGGGAGCACAGATACGCAGTATTTT
>TRBV5-4|-|-|TRBJ2-5
CASSLASEETQYF
TGTGCCAGCAGCTTGGCGTCTGAAGAGACCCAGTACTTC
>TRBV5-5|few|-|TRBJ2-7
CASSLRGAAGQINYEQYF
TGTGCCAGCAGCTTGCGGGGCGCAGCAGGACAGATTAACTACGAGCAGTACTTC
>TRBV6-5|many|TRBD2|TRBJ2-4
CATRGGGAKNIQYF
TGTGCCACTCGGGGGGGTGGAGCGAAAAACATTCAGTACTTC
>TRBV2|few|-|TRBJ2-7
CASSGIDHRRQTYEQYF
TGTGCCAGCAGTGGCATAGATCACAGAAGGCAAACCTACGAGCAGTACTTC
>TRBV7-9|-|TRBD1|TRBJ2-5
CASSGTGTGGETQYF
TGTGCCAGCAGCGGAACCGGGACAGGGGGGGAGACCCAGTACTTC
>TRBV25-1|-|TRBD1|TRBJ1-2
CASSDPTGATYGYTF
TGTGCCAGCAGTGACCCGACAGGGGCCACCTATGGCTACACCTTC
>TRBV29-1|-|TRBD1|TRBJ1-2
CSVDPRTGDGYTF
TGCAGCGTTGACCCCAGGACAGGGGATGGCTACACCTTC
>TRBV9|-|-|TRBJ2-2
CASSVEGVGLNTGELFF
TGTGCCAGCAGCGTAGAGGGCGTGGGACTTAACACCGGGGAGCTGTTTTTT
>TRBV6-5|once|-|TRBJ1-2
CASSYSMGFMVGYTF
TGTGCCAGCAGTTACTCTATGGGCTTTATGGTTGGCTACACCTTC
>TRBV9|-|TRBD1|TRBJ1-5
CASGTGDQPQHF
TGTGCCAGCGGGACAGGGGATCAGCCCCAGCATTTT
>TRBV19|-|-|TRBJ1-1
CASTLGGRAFF
TGTGCCAGTACCCTGGGGGGGAGGGCTTTCTTT
>TRBV6-1|few|-|TRBJ2-7
CASRINNDIYEQYF
TGTGCCAGCAGAATCAATAATGACATTTACGAGCAGTACTTC
>TRBV15|-|-|TRBJ2-7
CATSRELRQARYF
TGTGCCACCAGCAGAGAGCTTAGACAGGCACGGTACTTC
>TRBV11-2|-|TRBD2|TRBJ2-5
CASSGRGAGTQYF
TGTGCCAGCAGCGGGAGGGGAGCGGGGACCCAGTACTTC
>TRBV4-1|-|-|TRBJ1-5
CASSQVRKGDQPQHF
TGCGCCAGCAGCCAAGTTCGAAAGGGAGATCAGCCCCAGCATTTT
>TRBV19|-|TRBD1|TRBJ2-1
CASSRTGRGDYNEQFF
TGTGCCAGTAGTAGGACAGGGCGCGGGGACTACAATGAGCAGTTCTTC
>TRBV21-1|-|-|TRBJ2-5
CASSFPRGLQETQYF
TGTGCCAGCAGCTTCCCAAGGGGCTTACAAGAGACCCAGTACTTC
>TRBV5-1|-|-|TRBJ2-1
CASSALVSDEQFF
TGCGCCAGCAGCGCACTAGTGAGTGATGAGCAGTTCTTC
>TRBV29-1|once|TRBD1|TRBJ1-2
CSVAGQGEYGYTF
TGCAGCGTTGCGGGACAGGGGGAGTATGGCTACACCTTC
>TRBV29-1|-|TRBD1|TRBJ2-2
CSVGAGDSLGRELFF
TGCAGCGTTGGGGCTGGGGACAGCCTTGGGAGGGAGCTGTTTTTT
>TRBV5-1|-|TRBD1|TRBJ2-2
CATRFGLGTADTGELFF
TGCGCCACCCGCTTTGGCCTGGGGACAGCCGACACCGGGGAGCTGTTTTTT
>TRBV7-2|-|TRBD1|TRBJ1-1
CASSRSQGADKTEAFF
TGTGCCAGCAGCCGTTCGCAGGGGGCGGATAAAACTGAAGCTTTCTTT
>TRBV2|-|-|TRBJ2-2
CASSYAGELFF
TGTGCCAGCAGCTACGCAGGGGAGCTGTTTTTT
>TRBV27|-|-|TRBJ1-1
CASSKVQGMNTEAFF
TGTGCCAGCTCCAAGGTCCAGGGGATGAACACTGAAGCTTTCTTT
>TRBV7-8|-|-|TRBJ2-3
CASSLRDWGTDTQYF
TGTGCCAGCAGCCTACGGGACTGGGGCACAGATACGCAGTATTTT
>TRBV7-2|-|-|TRBJ1-3
CASSLPQVPGNTIYF
TGTGCCAGCAGCTTACCCCAGGTGCCAGGAAACACCATATATTTT
>TRBV19|once|-|TRBJ2-7
CASSIEQSSYEQYF
TGTGCCAGTAGTATAGAACAGAGCTCCTACGAGCAGTACTTC
>TRBV30|-|TRBD1|TRBJ1-1
CAWGTGWTEAFF
TGTGCCTGGGGGACAGGGTGGACTGAAGCTTTCTTT
>TRBV4-1|-|TRBD2|TRBJ2-1
CASSRTSGGAYNEQFF
TGCGCCAGCAGCCGGACTAGCGGGGGGGCCTACAATGAGCAGTTCTTC
>TRBV28|once|-|TRBJ2-6
CASSFRGPGANGLTF
TGTGCCAGCAGTTTCCGAGGGCCAGGGGCCAACGGCCTGACTTTC
>TRBV5-1|-|TRBD1|TRBJ2-7
CASSLTGTVSYEQYF
TGCGCCAGCAGTCTTACCGGGACAGTCTCCTACGAGCAGTACTTC